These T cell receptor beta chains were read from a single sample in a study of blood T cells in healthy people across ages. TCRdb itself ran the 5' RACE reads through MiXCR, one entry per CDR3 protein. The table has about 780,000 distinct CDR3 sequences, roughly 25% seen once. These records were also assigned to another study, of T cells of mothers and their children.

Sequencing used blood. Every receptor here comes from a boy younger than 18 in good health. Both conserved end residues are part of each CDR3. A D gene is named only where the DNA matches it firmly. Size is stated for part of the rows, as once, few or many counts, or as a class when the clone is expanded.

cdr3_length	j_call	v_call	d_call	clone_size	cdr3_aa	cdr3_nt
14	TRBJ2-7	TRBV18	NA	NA	CASSPSTSSYEQYF	TGTGCCAGCTCACCATCCACGAGCTCCTACGAGCAGTACTTC
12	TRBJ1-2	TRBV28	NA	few	CASGGGNYGYTF	TGTGCCAGCGGGGGAGGGAACTATGGCTACACCTTC
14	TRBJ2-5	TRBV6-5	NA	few	CASSYEGGGETQYF	TGTGCCAGCAGTTACGAGGGGGGAGGAGAGACCCAGTACTTC
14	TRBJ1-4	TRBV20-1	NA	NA	CSASRGSANEKLFF	TGCAGTGCATCCAGGGGTTCGGCTAATGAAAAACTGTTTTTT
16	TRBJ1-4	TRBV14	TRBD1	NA	CASSRQGGMKGEKLFF	TGTGCCAGCTCCCGACAGGGGGGAATGAAAGGTGAAAAACTGTTTTTT
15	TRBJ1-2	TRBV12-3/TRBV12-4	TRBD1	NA	CASRLGQGLNYGYTF	TGTGCCAGCAGGTTGGGACAGGGACTCAACTATGGCTACACCTTC
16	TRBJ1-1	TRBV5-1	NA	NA	CASSLVGGQLNTEAFF	TGCGCCAGCAGCTTGGTGGGAGGCCAATTGAACACTGAAGCTTTCTTT
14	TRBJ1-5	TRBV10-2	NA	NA	CASTEHPYNQPQHF	TGCGCCAGCACCGAACACCCTTACAATCAGCCCCAGCATTTT
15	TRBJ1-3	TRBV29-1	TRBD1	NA	CSVTGQAFSGNTIYF	TGCAGCGTCACCGGACAGGCCTTCTCTGGAAACACCATATATTTT
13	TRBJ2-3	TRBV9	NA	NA	CASSVSPTDTQYF	TGTGCCAGCAGCGTATCCCCCACAGATACGCAGTATTTT
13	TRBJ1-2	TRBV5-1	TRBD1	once	CASSTGQGPGYTF	TGCGCCAGCAGCACGGGACAGGGACCTGGCTACACCTTC
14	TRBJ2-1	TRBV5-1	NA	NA	CASSLLAPQGEQFF	TGCGCCAGCAGCTTACTAGCCCCACAGGGTGAGCAGTTCTTC
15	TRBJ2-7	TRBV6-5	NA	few	CASSYSADTSYEQYF	TGTGCCAGCAGTTACTCCGCCGACACCTCCTACGAGCAGTACTTC
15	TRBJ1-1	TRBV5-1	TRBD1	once	CASRTTGGANTEAFF	TGCGCCAGCCGCACGACAGGGGGCGCGAACACTGAAGCTTTCTTT
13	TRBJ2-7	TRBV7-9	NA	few	CASSLVAGSEQYF	TGTGCCAGCAGCTTAGTTGCGGGGTCCGAGCAGTACTTC
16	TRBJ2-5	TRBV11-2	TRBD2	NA	CASSWTSGGYQETQYF	TGTGCCAGCAGCTGGACTAGCGGGGGATATCAAGAGACCCAGTACTTC
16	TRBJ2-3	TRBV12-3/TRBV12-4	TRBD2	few	CASANPGGGGSDTQYF	TGTGCCAGCGCCAACCCCGGCGGGGGGGGCTCAGATACGCAGTATTTT
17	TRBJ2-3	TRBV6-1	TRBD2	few	CASSEVVAGGSTDTQYF	TGTGCCAGCAGTGAAGTGGTGGCGGGGGGAAGCACAGATACGCAGTATTTT
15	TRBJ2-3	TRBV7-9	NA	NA	CASSPPLGPTDTQYF	TGTGCCAGCAGCCCCCCACTAGGCCCCACAGATACGCAGTATTTT
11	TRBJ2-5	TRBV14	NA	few	CASSQDGDLFF	TGTGCCAGCAGCCAAGATGGGGATCTGTTCTTC
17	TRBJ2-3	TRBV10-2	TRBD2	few	CASREALAGGLTDTQYF	TGCGCCAGCAGGGAAGCCCTGGCGGGGGGTCTCACAGATACGCAGTATTTT
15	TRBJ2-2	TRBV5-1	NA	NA	CASSLGRENTGELFF	TGCGCCAGCAGCTTGGGTAGGGAGAACACCGGGGAGCTGTTTTTT
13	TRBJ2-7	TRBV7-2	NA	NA	CASIELNLNEQYF	TGTGCCAGCATCGAGTTAAATCTTAACGAGCAGTACTTC
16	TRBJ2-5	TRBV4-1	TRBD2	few	CASSQIGGLGQETQYF	TGCGCCAGCAGCCAAATCGGGGGGTTAGGCCAAGAGACCCAGTACTTC
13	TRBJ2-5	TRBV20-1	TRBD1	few	CSAPRQGHETQYF	TGCAGTGCTCCTCGACAGGGACATGAGACCCAGTACTTC
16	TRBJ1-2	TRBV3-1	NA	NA	CASSPYHQTRPYGYTF	TGTGCCAGCAGCCCCTACCACCAGACAAGGCCCTATGGCTACACCTTC
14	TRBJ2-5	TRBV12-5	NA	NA	CASGMRQKQETQYF	TGTGCTAGTGGTATGAGGCAGAAACAAGAGACCCAGTACTTC
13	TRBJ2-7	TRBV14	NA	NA	CASSHRAIYEQYF	TGTGCCAGCAGCCATCGGGCCATCTACGAGCAGTACTTC
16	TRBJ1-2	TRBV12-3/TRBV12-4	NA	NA	CASSSNLASYNYGYTF	TGTGCCAGTTCATCCAACCTCGCTAGTTATAACTATGGCTACACCTTC
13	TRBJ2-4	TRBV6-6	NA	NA	CASSFTTGSIQYF	TGTGCCAGCAGTTTCACCACAGGATCCATTCAGTACTTC
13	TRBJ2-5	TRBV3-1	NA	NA	CASSHRIVETQYF	TGTGCCAGCAGCCACCGGATTGTAGAGACCCAGTACTTC
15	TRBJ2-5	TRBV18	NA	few	CASSLAVATQETQYF	TGTGCCAGCTCACTCGCAGTAGCAACCCAAGAGACCCAGTACTTC
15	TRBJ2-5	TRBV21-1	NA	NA	CASSVRTGRSETQYF	TGTGCCAGCAGCGTTCGGACAGGGCGCTCGGAGACCCAGTACTTC
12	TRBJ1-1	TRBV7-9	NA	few	CASSHQGSEAFF	TGTGCCAGCAGCCATCAGGGGAGTGAAGCTTTCTTT
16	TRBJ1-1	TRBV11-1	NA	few	CASSWWGRGENTEAFF	TGTGCCAGCAGCTGGTGGGGGCGGGGCGAGAACACTGAAGCTTTCTTT
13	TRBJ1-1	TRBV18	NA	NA	CASSPSGGSEAFF	TGTGCCAGCTCACCATCGGGGGGATCTGAAGCTTTCTTT
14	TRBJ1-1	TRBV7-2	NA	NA	CASSLVLRRTEAFF	TGTGCCAGCAGCTTAGTACTCCGACGGACTGAAGCTTTCTTT
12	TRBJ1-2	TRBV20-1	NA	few	CSASAGFYGYTF	TGCAGTGCTAGCGCAGGGTTCTATGGCTACACCTTC